This TCR beta chain comes out of a study of cytomegalovirus exposure and HLA in healthy donors. About this clone itself: Its antigen is currently unknown.

Primers included in the PCR were 60 Vbeta and 13 Jbeta primers. The assay was immunoSEQ multiplex PCR, and TCRdb's table has in-frame clones only and misses some. The sample has about 190,000 clones, about 81% seen once. From germline, CDR1 is SGHRS and CDR2 YFSETQ. The CDR3 is made up of 15 amino acids. V lost 4 bases to trimming and J lost 3 bases, with 15 bases between them. Study results and limitations: According to a later analysis, most TCR beta chains associated with CMV appeared HLA-restricted.

The sequence was collected from a man in his late teens or twenties in good health and CMV-seronegative. V gene TRBV5-1 combines with J gene TRBJ2-3; D is unclear. The sequencing sample was made of PBMCs. The DNA of the CDR3 is TGCGCCAGCAGCCTAAGCGTCCGTGTAACAGATACGCAGTATTTT. Amino acids: CASSLSVRVTDTQYF.